Listed below are T cell receptor beta chains from one sample, sequenced in a study of blood T cells in healthy people across ages. TCRdb reanalysed the 5' RACE reads using MiXCR and keeps one entry per CDR3 protein. This table holds approximately 400,000 distinct CDR3 sequences, about 55% found once. Sequenced material: blood. The source is a man aged 55-75 years in good health. Both conserved end residues are part of each CDR3. The D gene is left open where the match is weak. Rows give clone size only sometimes, using once, few, many, or a class for an expanded clone.

J | V | size | D | CDR3 | DNA
TRBJ2-7 | TRBV20-1 | few | . | CSAEDRTASYEQYF | TGCAGTGCTGAGGATCGGACAGCCTCCTACGAGCAGTACTTC
TRBJ2-7 | TRBV21-1 | . | . | CASSKALTYYEQYF | TGTGCCAGCAGCAAAGCCCTGACCTACTACGAGCAGTACTTC
TRBJ2-5 | TRBV5-1 | . | TRBD1 | CASSRLGGQGVETQYF | TGCGCCAGCAGCCGTCTAGGGGGACAGGGTGTGGAGACCCAGTACTTC
TRBJ2-1 | TRBV20-1 | . | . | CSASRGGNEQFF | TGCAGTGCTAGCCGGGGTGGCAATGAGCAGTTCTTC
TRBJ2-5 | TRBV27 | . | . | CASSPRTFSETQYF | TGTGCCAGCAGCCCAAGGACATTCTCCGAGACCCAGTACTTC
TRBJ2-1 | TRBV28 | . | . | CASSWGSNNEQFF | TGTGCCAGCAGTTGGGGCTCCAACAATGAGCAGTTCTTC
TRBJ2-5 | TRBV7-2 | . | . | CASSPRFQETQYF | TGTGCCAGCAGCCCAAGGTTCCAAGAGACCCAGTACTTC
TRBJ2-1 | TRBV20-1 | . | . | CSARDAYERFF | TGCAGTGCTAGAGATGCCTACGAGCGGTTCTTC
TRBJ2-7 | TRBV15 | many | . | CATSRDALGSYEQYF | TGTGCCACCAGCAGAGATGCCCTCGGCTCCTACGAGCAGTACTTC
TRBJ2-1 | TRBV29-1 | . | TRBD1 | CSVGTGVSEQFF | TGCAGCGTGGGGACAGGGGTGAGTGAGCAGTTCTTC
TRBJ2-7 | TRBV20-1 | . | TRBD2 | CSARVQGTSGSYEQYF | TGCAGTGCTAGAGTACAGGGGACTAGCGGGAGCTACGAGCAGTACTTC
TRBJ2-4 | TRBV3-1 | . | . | CASSEVLAKNIQYF | TGTGCCAGCAGCGAAGTTTTAGCCAAAAACATTCAGTACTTC
TRBJ2-7 | TRBV29-1 | few | TRBD1 | CSAQGGRRNYEQYF | TGCAGCGCCCAAGGGGGCAGGAGAAACTACGAGCAGTACTTC
TRBJ2-6 | TRBV28 | few | TRBD1 | CASSPGTGSGANVLTF | TGTGCCAGCAGTCCCGGGACAGGCTCTGGGGCCAACGTCCTGACTTTC
TRBJ1-4 | TRBV27 | . | . | CASSSNRDDEKLFF | TGTGCCAGCAGTTCGAACAGGGATGATGAAAAACTGTTTTTT
TRBJ2-7 | TRBV6-1 | . | TRBD1 | CASSRIPLRSGGGEQYF | TGTGCCAGCAGTAGAATACCACTGCGGTCAGGGGGCGGCGAGCAGTACTTC
TRBJ2-4 | TRBV29-1 | . | . | CSLWQENIQYF | TGCAGTTTATGGCAGGAAAACATTCAGTACTTC
TRBJ2-7 | TRBV6-1 | . | TRBD1 | CASSSGQGRLRPYEQYF | TGTGCCAGCAGCTCCGGACAGGGCAGACTGAGACCCTACGAGCAGTACTTC
TRBJ2-3 | TRBV20-1 | . | TRBD2 | CSATRPGLAGDYTDTQYF | TGCAGTGCCACTCGTCCGGGACTAGCGGGGGACTACACAGATACGCAGTATTTT
TRBJ2-6 | TRBV7-9 | . | . | CASSLLVGATGANVLTF | TGTGCCAGCAGCTTATTGGTGGGGGCTACCGGGGCCAACGTCCTGACTTTC
TRBJ2-1 | TRBV5-1 | . | . | CASSFGDGSYNEQFF | TGCGCCAGCAGCTTTGGAGACGGATCCTACAATGAGCAGTTCTTC
TRBJ2-5 | TRBV29-1 | . | . | CSAAPQGHQGETQYF | TGCAGCGCGGCGCCCCAGGGCCATCAGGGGGAGACCCAGTACTTC
TRBJ2-3 | TRBV5-1 | few | . | CASSSGQPSRADTQYF | TGCGCCAGCAGCTCCGGACAGCCGTCAAGAGCAGATACGCAGTATTTT
TRBJ2-4 | TRBV20-1 | . | TRBD2 | CSARVPSGRPAGNIQHF | TGCAGTGCTAGAGTACCTAGCGGGAGGCCTGCGGGAAACATTCAGCACTTC
TRBJ2-1 | TRBV7-2 | . | . | CASSLKWTDNEQFF | TGTGCCAGCAGCTTGAAGTGGACAGACAATGAGCAGTTCTTC
TRBJ1-4 | TRBV12-3/TRBV12-4 | . | TRBD1 | CASRKQGISEKLFF | TGTGCCAGCAGGAAACAGGGGATAAGCGAAAAACTGTTTTTT
TRBJ2-5 | TRBV7-3 | . | TRBD2 | CASSRGEGSQETQYF | TGTGCCAGCAGCCGAGGGGAGGGATCCCAAGAGACCCAGTACTTC
TRBJ1-5 | TRBV10-3 | . | . | CAISEWQVDQPQHF | TGTGCCATCAGTGAGTGGCAGGTCGATCAGCCCCAGCATTTT
TRBJ2-2 | TRBV4-3 | . | TRBD1 | CASSQDRGLNTGELFF | TGCGCCAGCAGCCAAGACAGGGGGCTAAACACCGGGGAGCTGTTTTTT
TRBJ2-1 | TRBV20-1 | . | . | CSAWTQTGGHEQFF | TGCAGTGCTTGGACTCAGACTGGGGGACATGAGCAGTTCTTC
TRBJ1-5 | TRBV3-1 | many | . | CASSQGTANAGQPQHF | TGTGCCAGCAGCCAAGGGACCGCTAACGCGGGTCAGCCCCAGCATTTT
TRBJ1-4 | TRBV12-3/TRBV12-4 | . | . | CASSPWREKLFF | TGTGCCAGCAGCCCCTGGCGGGAAAAACTGTTTTTT
TRBJ2-4 | TRBV2 | . | TRBD1 | CASSPGPRVDREGIQYF | TGTGCCAGCAGCCCGGGTCCGAGGGTCGACAGGGAAGGGATTCAGTACTTC
TRBJ2-7 | TRBV11-3 | once | . | CASSRTEGEQYF | TGTGCCAGCAGCAGGACAGAGGGCGAGCAGTACTTC
TRBJ2-7 | TRBV7-3 | few | TRBD2 | CASSSSTSGYEQYF | TGTGCCAGCAGCTCCTCGACTAGCGGGTACGAGCAGTACTTC
TRBJ2-7 | TRBV3-1 | . | . | CASSPDSREVIYEQYF | TGTGCCAGCAGCCCCGATTCAAGAGAGGTTATCTACGAGCAGTACTTC
TRBJ2-7 | TRBV10-3 | . | TRBD1 | CAISETGGGETRYF | TGTGCCATCAGTGAGACAGGGGGCGGGGAGACCCGGTACTTC
TRBJ2-7 | TRBV20-1 | . | TRBD2 | CSASSGGMDYEQYF | TGCAGTGCCTCTAGCGGGGGGATGGATTACGAGCAGTACTTC
TRBJ2-7 | TRBV28 | once | TRBD2 | CASSLGSLGGDSYEQYF | TGTGCCAGCAGTCTAGGTTCCTTGGGGGGGGACTCCTACGAGCAGTACTTC
TRBJ1-2 | TRBV6-2/TRBV6-3 | . | TRBD1 | CASSWGQGAYGYTF | TGTGCCAGCAGCTGGGGCCAGGGGGCTTACGGCTACACCTTC
TRBJ2-1 | TRBV6-6 | once | . | CANHGLEGSYNEQFF | TGTGCCAACCATGGTTTGGAGGGATCCTACAATGAGCAGTTCTTC
TRBJ2-2 | TRBV25-1 | . | . | CASSDRARDTGELFF | TGTGCCAGCAGTGACCGCGCCAGGGACACCGGGGAGCTGTTTTTT
TRBJ2-7 | TRBV6-1 | . | TRBD1 | CASSASRRQGSHEQYF | TGTGCCAGCAGTGCTAGCCGGCGACAGGGGTCTCACGAGCAGTACTTC
TRBJ2-5 | TRBV11-3 | few | . | CASSLAQRPPETQYF | TGTGCCAGCAGCTTAGCCCAACGCCCCCCGGAGACCCAGTACTTC
TRBJ1-6 | TRBV7-9 | . | . | CASSLERFSPLHF | TGTGCCAGCAGCTTAGAACGGTTTTCACCCCTCCACTTT
TRBJ2-1 | TRBV6-5 | . | . | CASSFGNRENEQFF | TGTGCCAGCAGTTTTGGGAATCGGGAGAATGAGCAGTTCTTC
TRBJ2-1 | TRBV12-3/TRBV12-4 | few | . | CASSPSRTINEQFF | TGTGCCAGCAGTCCCAGCAGGACTATCAATGAGCAGTTCTTC
TRBJ2-3 | TRBV4-2 | few | TRBD2 | CASSQDSRGEVDTQYF | TGTGCCAGCAGCCAAGATTCGCGGGGGGAGGTGGATACGCAGTATTTT